This T cell receptor (beta chain) derives from a study of T-cell reconstitution after alpha-beta-depleted transplantation in children. This sample's TCRbeta library carried unique molecular identifier barcodes. In TCRdb, the PCR reads were re-called with MiXCR into one record per CDR3 protein. The table lists a few hundred thousand distinct CDR3 sequences, around 15% of them singletons. Germline CDR1 MDHEN, CDR2 SYDVKM. V dropped 8 bases and J dropped 5; count of bases not matched to a gene: 4. The CDR3 totals 12 residues. V and J are TRBV28 and TRBJ2-7; 9 nucleotides align to TRBD1. This specimen was PBMCs, mostly from graft donor cells, taken 360 days after TCRalphabeta/CD19-depleted stem cell transplant. This receptor was taken from a boy in the first two years of life who had a stem cell transplant for Wiskott-Aldrich syndrome, so the T cells may come from the graft donor. The DNA for the CDR3 is TGTGCCAGCGGGACAGGGCGCCACGAGCAGTACTTC. Protein sequence: CASGTGRHEQYF.